This T cell receptor (beta chain) was profiled in a study of low-dose radiotherapy and immunotherapy resistance in tumors. About the research overall: Per fraction, Cohort 1 was given 0.5 Gy every 2 weeks, for a total of 6.5 Gy. On an every-two-weeks schedule, patients received intravenous nivolumab 240 mg, along with ipilimumab 1 mg/kg every six weeks. Each two-week cycle included intravenous cyclophosphamide 200 mg/m2, given one day before radiation and immunotherapy.

Priming of first-strand cDNA relied on TRAV- and TRBV-specific primers (covering alpha and beta chains). Using a constant-region primer together with a V-primer adapter, TCRs were subjected to 20 to 25 PCR cycles of amplification. TCRdb called the reads again in MiXCR, with one record for every CDR3 protein. The top ten clones hold just under 9.5% of a sample with tens of thousands of distinct CDR3 sequences, roughly 20% of them seen once. Regarding time point: after trial treatment. Treatment of the sample: LDRT plus nivolumab, ipilimumab, low-dose cyclophosphamide and aspirin (RACIN trial). Germline V CDR1 and CDR2: SGHDN, FVKESK. CDR3 length equals 14 residues. Trimming removed 1 base from V and 2 bases from J; junction bases left unmatched: 2.

The rearrangement joins TRBV14 to TRBJ2-7; 7 bases fit TRBD2. This receptor was obtained from a female donor with ovarian cancer. Sequences were derived from PBMCs, sampled after low-dose radiotherapy plus immunotherapy. The CDR3 nucleotides are TGTGCCAGCAGCCAAGGACTAGCCGCCTACGAGCAGTACTTC. Its translation: CASSQGLAAYEQYF.